The 13 T cell receptor beta chains reported below all come from one sample, sequenced in a study of cytomegalovirus exposure and HLA in healthy donors. A multiplex PCR was run with 60 Vbeta primers and 13 Jbeta primers. TCRdb keeps only in-frame clones here, not all; method: immunoSEQ multiplex PCR. This table has about 250,000 clones, around two thirds appearing once. What was sequenced was PBMCs. The source of these receptors is a female donor in good health and CMV-seronegative.

The table lists this clone with a count of one. At one end, the junction sequence differs from germline, possibly due to a read error. The V and J genes are TRBV7-8 and TRBJ2-7; D remains unclear. Per germline, CDR1 SGHVS and CDR2 FQNEAQ. The CDR3 totals 14 residues. CDR3 sequence: CASSLFLKNYEQCF. The CDR3 DNA reads as TGTGCCAGCAGCCTATTCTTGAAAAACTACGAGCAGTGCTTC.

The chain joins TRBV10-3 to TRBJ2-5, with 11 bases that match TRBD2. Germline V gene sequence: CDR1 ENHRY, CDR2 SYGVKD. The junction had 6 bases not matched to a gene; V was cut back by 5 bases and J by 1 base. This CDR3 is built from 16 residues. DNA for the CDR3: TGTGCCATCAGTACTACTAGCGGGAGACCCCAAGAGACCCAGTACTTC. The encoded protein is CAISTTSGRPQETQYF.

Written as DNA, the CDR3 is TGCGCCAGCAGCATGGGACAGGGGGATTACGAGCAGTACTTC. Translated, it gives CASSMGQGDYEQYF. The V call is TRBV5-1, the J call TRBJ2-7; 11 bases line up with TRBD1. J lost 4 bases, V lost 4 bases, and 4 bases had no gene match. Germline V gives CDR1 SGHRS, CDR2 YFSETQ. The CDR3 is 14 amino acids.

The table lists this clone with a count of one. The J gene is TRBJ2-2, the V gene TRBV6-1; TRBD1 is a possible D gene (5 bases). Germline CDR1 reads MNHNS; CDR2 reads SASEGT. The CDR3 consists of 13 residues. V was trimmed by 1 base and J by 5 bases, leaving 5 bases between them. The CDR3 region has the DNA TGTGCCAGCAGTGAAGACAGGACCGGGGAGCTGTTTTTT. Its protein is CASSEDRTGELFF.

In the case of this clone: In the same sample, other DNA sequences code for this CDR3. This chain joins TRBV5-6 and TRBJ1-1, with 12 bases fitting TRBD1. V gave up 3 bases and J gave up 1 base; unmatched junction bases: 4. Germline V CDR1 and CDR2: SGHDT, YYEEEE. The CDR3 extends over 16 amino acids. CDR3 nucleotide sequence: TGTGCCAGCAGCTCCGGGACAGGGGGCAGGAACACTGAAGCTTTCTTT. Translation: CASSSGTGGRNTEAFF.

The chain links TRBV27 to TRBJ2-1; a possible D gene is TRBD1 (6 bases). V lost 8 bases to trimming and J lost 3 bases, with 20 bases between them. Germline V gene data show CDR1 as MNHEY and CDR2 as SMNVEV (reference sequence). The CDR3 sequence is 16 residues long. CDR3 sequence: CASYSMGARNYNEQFF. The CDR3 nucleotides read TGTGCCAGCTACTCTATGGGGGCTCGCAACTACAATGAGCAGTTCTTC.

The rearrangement uses TRBV27 and TRBJ1-1; weak D call: TRBD1 (6 bases). Trimming cost V 4 bases and J 5 bases, with 20 bases left between them. Germline CDR1 and CDR2: MNHEY and SMNVEV (reference sequence). The CDR3 sequence is 16 residues long. The CDR3 spells CASSSQGWSSRTEAFF. Here the CDR3 DNA reads TGTGCCAGCAGTTCGCAGGGGTGGAGTAGCAGGACTGAAGCTTTCTTT.

This clone was counted only a few times. This chain connects TRBV5-6 to TRBJ2-1; 9 bases are shared with TRBD1. The V gene end was trimmed by 5 bases and the J gene end by 9 bases; junction bases not matched to a gene: 9. This CDR3 has 14 amino acids. Germline CDR1 SGHDT, CDR2 YYEEEE. The CDR3 sequence is CASSYDRGMSEQFF. CDR3 nucleotides: TGTGCCAGCAGTTATGACAGGGGGATGAGTGAGCAGTTCTTC.

The V call is TRBV2, the J call TRBJ1-5, with a possible D match to TRBD1 (5 bases). CDR1 is SNHLY and CDR2 is FYNNEI in the germline V gene. This CDR3 comprises 12 residues. Trimming removed 7 bases at V and 6 bases at J, with 10 bases between. In DNA form, the CDR3 reads TGTGCCAGCAACGTGGGGCCTCAGCCCCAGCATTTT. Amino acids: CASNVGPQPQHF.

On this clone itself: Germline is not matched at one junction end, which may reflect a read error. The chain carries TRBV27 and TRBJ1-5; 9 bases match TRBD1. This CDR3 contains 19 residues. Per germline, CDR1 MNHEY and CDR2 SMNVEV (reference sequence). The CDR3 is CASSVSGDRVRYSNQPQHF. The CDR3 nucleotides read TGTGCCAGCAGTGTATCAGGGGACAGGGTCCGTTATAGCAATCAGCCCCAGCATTTT.

This clone was observed a few times. The chain recombines TRBV25-1 with TRBJ2-3, with TRBD2 matching over 9 bases. The germline V gene encodes CDR1 MGHDK and CDR2 SYGVNS. CDR3 size: 15 residues. The V segment lost 3 bases and the J segment 4 bases; nucleotides outside the gene matches: 5. CDR3 sequence reads: CASSESSGSPDTQYF. CDR3 DNA sequence: TGTGCCAGCAGTGAGAGTAGCGGGAGTCCAGATACGCAGTATTTT.

The chain couples TRBV5-1 to TRBJ2-1, with 14 bases aligning to TRBD2. Germline CDR1 SGHRS, CDR2 YFSETQ. V was pared by 4 bases and J by 4 bases, with 4 bases of the junction left unmatched. The CDR3 consists of 16 residues. CDR3 in DNA: TGCGCCAGCAGCATGGGGACTAGCGGGAGATACAATGAGCAGTTCTTC. Its translation is CASSMGTSGRYNEQFF.

This chain connects TRBV7-7 to TRBJ2-7; the match to TRBD1 covers 7 bases. The CDR3 is made up of 14 amino acids. Germline V gene lookup returns CDR1 SSHAT and CDR2 FNYEAQ (reference sequence). The J segment lost 4 bases and the V segment lost 4 bases, leaving 7 bases of the junction unmatched. The CDR3 here is CASSSRDSTYEQYF. For the CDR3, the DNA is TGTGCCAGCAGCTCACGGGACAGTACTTACGAGCAGTACTTC.